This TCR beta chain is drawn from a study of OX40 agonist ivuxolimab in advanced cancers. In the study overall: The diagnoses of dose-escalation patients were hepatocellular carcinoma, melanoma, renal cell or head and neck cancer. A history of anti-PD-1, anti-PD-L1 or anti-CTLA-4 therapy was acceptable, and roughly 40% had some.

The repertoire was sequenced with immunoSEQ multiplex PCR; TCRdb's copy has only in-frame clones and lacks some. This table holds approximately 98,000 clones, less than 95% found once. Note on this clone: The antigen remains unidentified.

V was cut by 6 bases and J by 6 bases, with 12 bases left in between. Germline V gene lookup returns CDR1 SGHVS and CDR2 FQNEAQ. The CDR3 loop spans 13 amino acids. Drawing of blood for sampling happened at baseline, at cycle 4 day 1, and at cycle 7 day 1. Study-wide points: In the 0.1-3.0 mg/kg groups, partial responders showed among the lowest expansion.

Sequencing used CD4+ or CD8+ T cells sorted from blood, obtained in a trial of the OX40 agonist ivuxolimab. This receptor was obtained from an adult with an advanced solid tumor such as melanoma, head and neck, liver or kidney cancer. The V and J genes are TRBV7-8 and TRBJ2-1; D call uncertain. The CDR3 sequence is CASSIKPPNEQFF. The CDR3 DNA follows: TGTGCCAGCAGTATCAAACCGCCCAATGAGCAGTTCTTC.